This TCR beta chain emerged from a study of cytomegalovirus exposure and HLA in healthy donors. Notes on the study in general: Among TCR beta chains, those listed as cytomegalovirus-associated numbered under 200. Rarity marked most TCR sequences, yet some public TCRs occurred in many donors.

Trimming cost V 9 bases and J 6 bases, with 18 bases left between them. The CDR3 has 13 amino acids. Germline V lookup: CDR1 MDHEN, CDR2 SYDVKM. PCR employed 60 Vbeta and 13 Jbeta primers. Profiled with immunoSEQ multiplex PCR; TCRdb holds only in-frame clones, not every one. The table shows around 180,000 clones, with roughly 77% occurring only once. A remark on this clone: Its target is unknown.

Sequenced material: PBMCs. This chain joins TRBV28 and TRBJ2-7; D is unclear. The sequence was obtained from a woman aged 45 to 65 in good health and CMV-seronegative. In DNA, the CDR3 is TGTGCCAGTACGGCCTGGGCTTGGCCCGAGCAGTACTTC. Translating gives CASTAWAWPEQYF.